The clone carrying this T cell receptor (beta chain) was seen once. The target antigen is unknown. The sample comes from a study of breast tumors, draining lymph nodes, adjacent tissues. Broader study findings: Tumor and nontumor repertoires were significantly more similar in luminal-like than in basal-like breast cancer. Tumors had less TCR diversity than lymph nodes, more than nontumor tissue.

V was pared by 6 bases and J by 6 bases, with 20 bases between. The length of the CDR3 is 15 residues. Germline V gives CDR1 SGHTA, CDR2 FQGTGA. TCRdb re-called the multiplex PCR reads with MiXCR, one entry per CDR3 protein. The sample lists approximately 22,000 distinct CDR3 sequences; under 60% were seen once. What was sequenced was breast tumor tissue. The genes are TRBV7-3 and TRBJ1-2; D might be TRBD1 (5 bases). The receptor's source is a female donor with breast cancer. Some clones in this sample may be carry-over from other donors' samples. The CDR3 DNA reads TGTGCCAGCAGTCGGAGCGGGCAGGGACGGAATGGCTACACCTTC. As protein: CASSRSGQGRNGYTF. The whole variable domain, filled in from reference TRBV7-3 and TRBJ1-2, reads GAGVSQTPSNKVTEKGKYVELRCDPISGHTALYWYRQSLGQGPEFLIYFQGTGAADDSGLPNDRFFAVRPEGSVSTLKIQRTERGDSAVYLCASSRSGQGRNGYTFGSGTRLTVV.